The clone carrying this T cell receptor beta chain was picked up a small number of times. As yet, its antigen is unknown. The sample comes from a study of blood T cells in healthy people across ages. PCR was performed a second time for about 6 to 12 cycles using a sample-barcoded 5' primer and a J-beta primer mix. Using its own MiXCR run on the 5' RACE reads, TCRdb lists one record per CDR3 protein. The data hold approximately 940,000 distinct CDR3 sequences, with roughly 50% observed a single time. Study-level results: Donor CMV infection status was unknown, possibly confounding age-related changes in expanded clonotypes.

The CDR3 loop spans 14 amino acids. Germline V gene data show CDR1 as MDHEN and CDR2 as SYDVKM. The V end lost 10 bases, the J end lost 5 bases, and 19 bases lay between the germline ends. The donors, all healthy, were Caucasians living in Russia, aged about 6 to 90. Extraction of total RNA produced a minimum of 5.5 micrograms from each sample. Sequencing was performed on blood. This clonotype was sampled from a man aged 25 to 45 in good health. V gene TRBV28 combines with J gene TRBJ2-3; possible D gene TRBD2, 5 bases. CDR3 loop: CATEGPGSLDTQYF. Written as DNA, the CDR3 is TGTGCCACCGAGGGTCCCGGTTCTCTAGATACGCAGTATTTT.